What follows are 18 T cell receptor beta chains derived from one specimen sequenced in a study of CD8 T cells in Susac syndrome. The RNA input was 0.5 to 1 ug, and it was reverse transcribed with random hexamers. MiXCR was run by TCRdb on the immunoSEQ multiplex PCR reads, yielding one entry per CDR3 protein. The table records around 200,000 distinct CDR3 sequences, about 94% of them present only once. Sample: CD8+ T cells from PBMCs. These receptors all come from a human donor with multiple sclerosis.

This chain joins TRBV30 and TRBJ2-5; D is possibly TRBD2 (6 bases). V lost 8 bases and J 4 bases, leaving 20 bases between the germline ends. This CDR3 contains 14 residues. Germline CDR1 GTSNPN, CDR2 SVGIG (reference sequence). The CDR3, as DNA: TGTGCCCCGGCGGGGCGGGTTGACGGAGAGACCCAGTACTTC. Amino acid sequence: CAPAGRVDGETQYF. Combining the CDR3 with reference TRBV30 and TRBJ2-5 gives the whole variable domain SQTIHQWPATLVQPVGSPLSLECTVEGTSNPNLYWYRQAAGRGLQLLFYSVGIGQISSEVPQNLSASRPQDRQFILSSKKLLLSDSGFYLCAPAGRVDGETQYFGPGTRLLVL.

The CDR3 spells CASSAGQGGNIQYF. The CDR3 DNA follows: TGTGCCAGCAGCGCGGGACAGGGTGGAAACATTCAGTACTTC. The gene calls are TRBV5-6 and TRBJ2-4; TRBD1 agrees at 9 bases. The V and J ends lost 4 bases and 6 bases, in that order; junction bases with no gene match: 5. Looked up from germline, CDR1 is SGHDT and CDR2 is YYEEEE. This CDR3 comprises 14 residues.

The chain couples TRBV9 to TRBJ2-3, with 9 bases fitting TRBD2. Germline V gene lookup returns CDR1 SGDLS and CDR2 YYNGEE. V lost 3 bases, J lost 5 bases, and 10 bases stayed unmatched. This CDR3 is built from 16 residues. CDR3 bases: TGTGCCAGCAGCGCCGTTGGCGGGGGGGCCTTAGATACGCAGTATTTT. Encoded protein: CASSAVGGGALDTQYF.

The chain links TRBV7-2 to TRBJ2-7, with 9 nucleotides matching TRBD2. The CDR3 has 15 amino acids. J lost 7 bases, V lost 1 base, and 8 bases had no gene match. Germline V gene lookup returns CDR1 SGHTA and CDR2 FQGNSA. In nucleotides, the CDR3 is TGTGCCAGCAGCTTAGGACGGAGCGGGAGGCGGGAGCAGTACTTC. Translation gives CASSLGRSGRREQYF.

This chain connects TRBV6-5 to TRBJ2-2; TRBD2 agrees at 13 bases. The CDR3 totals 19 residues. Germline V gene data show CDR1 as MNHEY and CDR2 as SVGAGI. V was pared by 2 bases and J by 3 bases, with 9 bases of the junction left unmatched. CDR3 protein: CASSYDLWTSGSYTGELFF. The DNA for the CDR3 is TGTGCCAGCAGTTACGATTTGTGGACTAGCGGGAGTTACACCGGGGAGCTGTTTTTT.

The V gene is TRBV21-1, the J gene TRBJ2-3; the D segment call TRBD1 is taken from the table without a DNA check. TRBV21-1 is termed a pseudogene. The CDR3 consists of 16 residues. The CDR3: CASSKRGSGQTDTQYF. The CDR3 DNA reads TGTGCCAGCAGCAAACGGGGCTCGGGGCAGACAGATACGCAGTATTTT.

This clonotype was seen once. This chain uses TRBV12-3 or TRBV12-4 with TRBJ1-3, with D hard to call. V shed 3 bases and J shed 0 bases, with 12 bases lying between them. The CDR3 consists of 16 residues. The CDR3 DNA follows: TGTGCCAGCAGTTTGGGCAGCCTGATCTCTGGAAACACCATATATTTT. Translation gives CASSLGSLISGNTIYF.

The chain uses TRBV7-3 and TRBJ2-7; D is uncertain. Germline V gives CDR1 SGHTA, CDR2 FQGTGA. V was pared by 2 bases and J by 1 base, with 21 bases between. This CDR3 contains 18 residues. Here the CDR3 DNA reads TGTGCCAGCAGCTTACTTGATGATGCAGGTTTTTTATCCTACGAGCAGTACTTC. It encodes CASSLLDDAGFLSYEQYF.

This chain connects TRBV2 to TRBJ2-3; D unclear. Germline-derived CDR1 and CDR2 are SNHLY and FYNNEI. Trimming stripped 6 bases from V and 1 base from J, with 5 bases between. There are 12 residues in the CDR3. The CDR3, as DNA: TGTGCCAGCAGGGACGGCACAGATACGCAGTATTTT. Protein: CASRDGTDTQYF.

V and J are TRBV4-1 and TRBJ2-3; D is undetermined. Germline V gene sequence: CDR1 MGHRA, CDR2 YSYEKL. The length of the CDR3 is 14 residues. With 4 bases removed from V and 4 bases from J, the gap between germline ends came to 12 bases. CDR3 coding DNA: TGCGCCAGCAGCCGGGAAGAGGATGCAGATACGCAGTATTTT. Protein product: CASSREEDADTQYF.

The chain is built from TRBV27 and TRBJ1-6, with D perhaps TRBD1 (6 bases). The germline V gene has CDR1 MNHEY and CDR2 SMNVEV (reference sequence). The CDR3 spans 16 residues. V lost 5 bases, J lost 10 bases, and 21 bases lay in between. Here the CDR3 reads CASSPSGTFSWSPLHF. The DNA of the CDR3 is TGTGCCAGCAGTCCTTCCGGGACATTTTCTTGGTCACCCCTCCACTTT.

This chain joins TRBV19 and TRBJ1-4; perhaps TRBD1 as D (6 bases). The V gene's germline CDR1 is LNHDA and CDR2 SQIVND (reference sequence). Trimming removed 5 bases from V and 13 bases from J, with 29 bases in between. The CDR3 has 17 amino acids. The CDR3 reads CASSPSGTELWGGGLFF. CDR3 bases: TGTGCCAGTAGTCCTTCCGGGACGGAGCTTTGGGGAGGGGGACTGTTTTTT.

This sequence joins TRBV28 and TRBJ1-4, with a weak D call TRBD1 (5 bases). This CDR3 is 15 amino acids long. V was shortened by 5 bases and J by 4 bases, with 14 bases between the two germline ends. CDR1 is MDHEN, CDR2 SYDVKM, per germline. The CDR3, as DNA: TGTGCCAGCAGTCCCTCCCCAGGGCTTAATGAAAAACTGTTTTTT. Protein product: CASSPSPGLNEKLFF.

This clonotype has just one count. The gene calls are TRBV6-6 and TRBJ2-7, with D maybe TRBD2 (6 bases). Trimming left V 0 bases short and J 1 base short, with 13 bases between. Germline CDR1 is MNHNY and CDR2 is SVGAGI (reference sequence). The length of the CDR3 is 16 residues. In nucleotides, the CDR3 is TGTGCCAGCAGTTACTCGAGACTAGAGGGGTCCTACGAGCAGTACTTC. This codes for CASSYSRLEGSYEQYF.

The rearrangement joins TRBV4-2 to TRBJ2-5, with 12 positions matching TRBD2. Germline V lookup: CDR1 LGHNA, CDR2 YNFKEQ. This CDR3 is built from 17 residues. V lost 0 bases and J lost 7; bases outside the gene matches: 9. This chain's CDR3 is CASSQDFGTSGLGTQYF. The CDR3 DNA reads TGTGCCAGCAGCCAAGATTTTGGGACTAGCGGGCTGGGGACCCAGTACTTC.

The CDR3 nucleotides read TGTGCCAGCAGTTACGCTGGGGGGCGGGAGCTGGAGACCCAGTACTTC. It yields the protein CASSYAGGRELETQYF. The V gene is TRBV6-5, the J gene TRBJ2-5; D possibly corresponds to TRBD2 (7 bases). CDR1 is MNHEY and CDR2 is SVGAGI in the germline V gene. The CDR3 is 16 amino acids. The V and J ends lost 2 bases and 5 bases respectively, with 18 bases between them.

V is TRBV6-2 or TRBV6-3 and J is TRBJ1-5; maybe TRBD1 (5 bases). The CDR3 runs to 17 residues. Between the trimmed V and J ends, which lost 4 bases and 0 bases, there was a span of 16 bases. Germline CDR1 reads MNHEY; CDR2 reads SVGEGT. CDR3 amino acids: CASSFIALGDSNQPQHF. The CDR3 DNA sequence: TGTGCCAGCAGTTTCATAGCCTTGGGGGATAGCAATCAGCCCCAGCATTTT.

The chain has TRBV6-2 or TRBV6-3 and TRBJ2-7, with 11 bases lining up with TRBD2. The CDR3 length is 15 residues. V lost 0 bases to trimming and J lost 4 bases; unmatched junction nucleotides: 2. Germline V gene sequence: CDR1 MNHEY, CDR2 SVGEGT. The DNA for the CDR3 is TGTGCCAGCAGTTACTCGCCTAGCGGGAGGTACGAGCAGTACTTC. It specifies CASSYSPSGRYEQYF.